This is a list of T cell receptor beta chains from one sample in a study of shared clonotypes between healthy human individuals. Produced via immunoSEQ multiplex PCR; TCRdb's table is partial and in-frame only. The sample includes 750,000 to 1,000,000 clones, over 90% of them seen just once. The specimen sequenced was naive CD8+ T cells sorted from blood. Source of these receptors: a man aged 25-45 years in good health. CDR3s include the opening cysteine and the closing phenylalanine or tryptophan. The D gene is left open where the match is weak. Only part of the rows carry a size: once, few, many, or a class if the clone is expanded.

J gene | clone size | V gene | D gene | CDR3 DNA | CDR3 protein
TRBJ1-5 | . | TRBV7-6 | . | TGTGCCAGCAGCGCGGGGGATAGCAATCAGCCCCAGCATTTT | CASSAGDSNQPQHF
TRBJ2-5 | . | TRBV7-7 | TRBD2 | TGTGCCAGCAGCTCCGGACTAGCGGGAGCCCAAGAGACCCAGTACTTC | CASSSGLAGAQETQYF
TRBJ2-7 | . | TRBV7-2 | . | TGTGCCAGCAGCTCCGCTCTAGGGGGGGGCTACGAGCAGTACTTC | CASSSALGGGYEQYF
TRBJ2-3 | . | TRBV9 | . | TGTGCCAGCAGCGTAGGAGTTGGGGACACAGATACGCAGTATTTT | CASSVGVGDTDTQYF
TRBJ2-3 | . | TRBV4-3 | . | TGCGCCAGCAGCCAAGATCGGCGAGGCTACACAGATACGCAGTATTTT | CASSQDRRGYTDTQYF
TRBJ2-7 | . | TRBV10-3 | . | TGTGCCATCAGTGAGTCGGACCCCCGGGTGAGCGAGCAGTACTTC | CAISESDPRVSEQYF
TRBJ2-7 | . | TRBV14 | . | TGTGCCAGCAGCCATTACGGCAGCTACGAGCAGTACTTC | CASSHYGSYEQYF
TRBJ2-5 | . | TRBV18 | . | TGTGCCAGCTCACCCCTGGGAAGTACCCAAGAGACCCAGTACTTC | CASSPLGSTQETQYF
TRBJ1-1 | . | TRBV5-4 | . | TGTGCCAGCAGCCCCGGACCCCGAGGAACTGAAGCTTTCTTT | CASSPGPRGTEAFF
TRBJ2-3 | once | TRBV7-9 | TRBD2 | TGTGCCAGCAGCCCACAGCGGGGTAGCGGGAGCTCAGATACGCAGTATTTT | CASSPQRGSGSSDTQYF
TRBJ2-7 | once | TRBV7-6 | TRBD2 | TGTGCCAGCAGCTTGGCGGGAGACGGCGAGCAGTACTTC | CASSLAGDGEQYF
TRBJ1-3 | . | TRBV7-2 | . | TGTGCCAGCAGCTCCGGGGGGGTAGGAAACACCATATATTTT | CASSSGGVGNTIYF
TRBJ2-1 | . | TRBV6-1 | TRBD1 | TGTGCCAGCAGTGGTAGGACAGGGCTATCCTACAATGAGCAGTTCTTC | CASSGRTGLSYNEQFF
TRBJ2-7 | . | TRBV7-6 | TRBD1 | TGTGCCAGCAGCGCCGGGACAGGGAGCGGCTACGAGCAGTACTTC | CASSAGTGSGYEQYF
TRBJ1-1 | . | TRBV7-9 | . | TGTGCCAGCAGCCCAGCAGGGTTCACTGAAGCTTTCTTT | CASSPAGFTEAFF
TRBJ2-7 | . | TRBV28 | . | TGTGCCAGCAGTCTAGCAGGGTGGAACGAGCAGTACTTC | CASSLAGWNEQYF
TRBJ2-2 | . | TRBV10-3 | TRBD1 | TGTGCCATCAGGGGGACAGGGGGCGGGGAGCTGTTTTTT | CAIRGTGGGELFF
TRBJ2-1 | . | TRBV9 | . | TGTGCCAGCAGCTCTAGCTCCTACAATGAGCAGTTCTTC | CASSSSSYNEQFF
TRBJ2-7 | . | TRBV9 | . | TGTGCCAGCAGCGTTGCTAGCGACTACGAGCAGTACTTC | CASSVASDYEQYF
TRBJ1-1 | few | TRBV27 | . | TGTGCCAGCAGCCTGGGATTGAACACTGAAGCTTTCTTT | CASSLGLNTEAFF
TRBJ2-7 | . | TRBV27 | . | TGTGCCAGCAGTCCGGGTGGAACCTACGAGCAGTACTTC | CASSPGGTYEQYF
TRBJ2-2 | . | TRBV19 | . | TGTGCCAGTAGTATAGCGTGGGAAAACGGGGAGCTGTTTTTT | CASSIAWENGELFF
TRBJ2-7 | . | TRBV4-3 | . | TGCGCCAGCAGCCAAGGTGTAGCTGGTATCTACGAGCAGTACTTC | CASSQGVAGIYEQYF
TRBJ2-7 | . | TRBV9 | . | TGTGCCAGCAGCACCCGGACAGGAGGGTTGAGGAACGAGCAGTACTTC | CASSTRTGGLRNEQYF
TRBJ2-1 | . | TRBV2 | TRBD2 | TGTGCCAGCAGCACGGGAGGGAGCGGGAGTCCCCACAATGAGCAGTTCTTC | CASSTGGSGSPHNEQFF
TRBJ1-1 | . | TRBV7-3 | . | TGTGCCAGCAGCGACGAGGGTTTTCGGACTGAAGCTTTCTTT | CASSDEGFRTEAFF
TRBJ2-5 | once | TRBV7-9 | . | TGTGCCAGCAGCCCAGGGAGGAGCCAAGAGACCCAGTACTTC | CASSPGRSQETQYF
TRBJ2-5 | . | TRBV5-6 | TRBD2 | TGTGCCAGCACACGGACTAGCGAACAAGAGACCCAGTACTTC | CASTRTSEQETQYF
TRBJ2-1 | . | TRBV6-1 | . | TGTGCCAGCAGAGAGGATAACAATGAGCAGTTCTTC | CASREDNNEQFF
TRBJ2-7 | . | TRBV10-3 | TRBD2 | TGTGCCATCAGTGAGTCGATCGCGGGAGATTATACCGAGCAGTACTTC | CAISESIAGDYTEQYF
TRBJ1-3 | . | TRBV29-1 | TRBD1 | TGCAGCGTTGAAGAGACAGGGACTGGAAACACCATATATTTT | CSVEETGTGNTIYF
TRBJ1-1 | . | TRBV27 | . | TGTGCCAGCAGAAAAACGGGGTTGAACACTGAAGCTTTCTTT | CASRKTGLNTEAFF
TRBJ2-3 | . | TRBV7-2 | TRBD2 | TGTGCCAGCAGCCCCAGCTCAGCGGGAGCGGCAGATACGCAGTATTTT | CASSPSSAGAADTQYF
TRBJ2-7 | . | TRBV27 | TRBD2 | TGTGCCAGCAGTCCATCCGGGACTAGGAGTGAGCAGTACTTC | CASSPSGTRSEQYF
TRBJ2-1 | . | TRBV7-8 | TRBD2 | TGTGCCAGCAGCTTAGTGGCCGGACTAGCGGGAGGGAAGTACAATGAGCAGTTCTTC | CASSLVAGLAGGKYNEQFF
TRBJ2-7 | . | TRBV5-1 | . | TGCGCCAGCAGCTTGAATTTAGCGGCGAGCTCCTACGAGCAGTACTTC | CASSLNLAASSYEQYF